A selection of T cell receptor beta chains follows, all from one sample in a study of T cells after yellow fever vaccination. TCRdb itself ran the 5' RACE reads through MiXCR, one entry per CDR3 protein. This table holds hundreds of thousands of distinct CDR3 sequences, approximately 13% found once. The sequencing used PBMCs, collected on the day of the yellow fever booster vaccination. The receptors derive from a man in his thirties or forties who received the YFV17D yellow fever vaccine. Each CDR3 is given without its conserved first and last residue. The D gene is left open where the match is weak.

NA	TRBV20-1	TRBJ2-3	SAREPVSTDTQY
NA	TRBV7-2	TRBJ2-3	ASSTPRGGLLTDTQY
TRBD2	TRBV7-9	TRBJ2-3	ASSYLAGGHTQY
NA	TRBV28	TRBJ2-5	ASRNWQTQY
NA	TRBV7-2	TRBJ2-7	ASSLGGTPYEQY
TRBD2	TRBV7-3	TRBJ2-1	ASSASGANEQF
TRBD1	TRBV9	TRBJ2-7	ASSLAGTGTYEQY
TRBD2	TRBV6-5	TRBJ2-1	ASSYGPLAGQNEQF
NA	TRBV29-1	TRBJ2-1	SVDPTTEQF
NA	TRBV12-3/TRBV12-4	TRBJ2-1	ASSLAGAHDAF
NA	TRBV3-1	TRBJ1-1	ASSQVGGGRSAF
NA	TRBV30	TRBJ2-3	AWSGPLGATDTQY
NA	TRBV12-3/TRBV12-4	TRBJ1-2	ASSDRQARSYT
NA	TRBV7-2	TRBJ2-2	ASEGIGNTGELF
TRBD1	TRBV6-2/TRBV6-3	TRBJ2-7	ASSYDGTGSAEQY
NA	TRBV7-2	TRBJ2-2	ASSSAGSVGELF
TRBD2	TRBV29-1	TRBJ2-1	SVEDGGFSSGRKGYNEQF
TRBD2	TRBV6-1	TRBJ2-1	ASSAQPGLASNEQF
NA	TRBV18	TRBJ2-6	ASSPGNGANVLT
NA	TRBV7-2	TRBJ2-2	ASSLARLQELF
NA	TRBV19	TRBJ2-2	ASRRAPGTGELF
NA	TRBV20-1	TRBJ2-3	SARDPLNTDTQY
NA	TRBV6-2/TRBV6-3	TRBJ1-5	ASSYGTYSNQPQH
TRBD2	TRBV5-1	TRBJ2-1	ASSFWAAGGSSNNEQF
NA	TRBV19	TRBJ1-5	ASGRDQPQH
NA	TRBV7-2	TRBJ2-3	ASSPSYGSADTQY
NA	TRBV10-3	TRBJ2-3	AIKVSAGQEDTQY
NA	TRBV6-5	TRBJ2-7	ASSYSGPPSSYEQY
NA	TRBV11-1	TRBJ2-7	ASSLVGPVRFVGYEQY
NA	TRBV5-1	TRBJ2-2	ASTVGNTRNTGELF
NA	TRBV7-2	TRBJ2-1	ASSSMQGRYEQF
TRBD2	TRBV6-1	TRBJ2-7	ASPSGPSGDLYEQY
TRBD2	TRBV29-1	TRBJ2-7	SVVASGNRGGEQY
TRBD1	TRBV5-1	TRBJ1-2	ASSLRDRDFDGYT
TRBD2	TRBV24-1	TRBJ2-2	ATSGEAGGANTGELF
TRBD2	TRBV10-3	TRBJ2-3	AIRSGGEDTQY
NA	TRBV20-1	TRBJ2-3	SARAIPGTHTDTQY
TRBD2	TRBV4-1	TRBJ2-1	ASSQAVLAGGNEQF